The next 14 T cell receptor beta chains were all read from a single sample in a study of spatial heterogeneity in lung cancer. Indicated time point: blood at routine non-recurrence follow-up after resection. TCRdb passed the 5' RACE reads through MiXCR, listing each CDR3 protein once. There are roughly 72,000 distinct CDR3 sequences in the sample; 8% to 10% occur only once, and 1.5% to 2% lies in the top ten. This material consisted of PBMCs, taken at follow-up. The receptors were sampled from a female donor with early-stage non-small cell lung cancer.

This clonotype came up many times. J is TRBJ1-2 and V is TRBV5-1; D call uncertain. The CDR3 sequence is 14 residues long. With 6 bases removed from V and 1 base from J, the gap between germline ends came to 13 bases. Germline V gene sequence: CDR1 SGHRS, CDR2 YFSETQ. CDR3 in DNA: TGCGCCAGCAACCTCGACGGGAGTAACTATGGCTACACCTTC. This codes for CASNLDGSNYGYTF.

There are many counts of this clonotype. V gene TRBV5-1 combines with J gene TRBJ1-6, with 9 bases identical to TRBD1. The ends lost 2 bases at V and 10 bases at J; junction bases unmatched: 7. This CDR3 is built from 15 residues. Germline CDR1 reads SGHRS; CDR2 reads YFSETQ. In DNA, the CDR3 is TGCGCCAGCAGCTTACAGACAGGGGGTGAATCACCCCTCCACTTT. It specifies CASSLQTGGESPLHF. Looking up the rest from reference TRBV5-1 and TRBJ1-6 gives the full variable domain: KAGVTQTPRYLIKTRGQQVTLSCSPISGHRSVSWYQQTPGQGLQFLFEYFSETQRNKGNFPGRFSGRQFSNSRSEMNVSTLELGDSALYLCASSLQTGGESPLHFGNGTRLTVT.

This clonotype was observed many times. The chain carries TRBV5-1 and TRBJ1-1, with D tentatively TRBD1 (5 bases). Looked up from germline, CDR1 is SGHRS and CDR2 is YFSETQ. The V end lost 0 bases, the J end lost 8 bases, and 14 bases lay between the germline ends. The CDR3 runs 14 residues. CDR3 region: CASSLETGVGEAFF. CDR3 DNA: TGCGCCAGCAGCTTGGAAACGGGGGTCGGGGAAGCTTTCTTT.

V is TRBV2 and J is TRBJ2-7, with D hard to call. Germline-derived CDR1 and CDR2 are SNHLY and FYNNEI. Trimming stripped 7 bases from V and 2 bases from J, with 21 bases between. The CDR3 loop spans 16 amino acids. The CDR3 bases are TGTGCCAGCATCCGTTGGACCCCGGGTCTTGCCTACGAGCAGTACTTC. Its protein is CASIRWTPGLAYEQYF.

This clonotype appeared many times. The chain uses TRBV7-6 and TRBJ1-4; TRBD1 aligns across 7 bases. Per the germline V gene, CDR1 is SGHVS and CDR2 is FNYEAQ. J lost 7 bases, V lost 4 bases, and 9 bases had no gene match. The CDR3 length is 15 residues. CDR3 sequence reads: CASSSQGDSSEKLFF. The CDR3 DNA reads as TGTGCCAGCAGCTCCCAGGGGGATAGTAGTGAAAAACTGTTTTTT.

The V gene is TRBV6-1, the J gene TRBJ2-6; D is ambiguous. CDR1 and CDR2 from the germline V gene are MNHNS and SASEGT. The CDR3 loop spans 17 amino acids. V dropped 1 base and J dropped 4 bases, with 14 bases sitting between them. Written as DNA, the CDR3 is TGTGCCAGCAGTGAAGTGGGGTTAGCAGACGGGGCCAACGTCCTGACTTTC. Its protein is CASSEVGLADGANVLTF.

In DNA, the CDR3 is TGTGCCAGCAGTGAATCGGCAGGGAGCTCCTACAATGAGCAGTTCTTC. This encodes CASSESAGSSYNEQFF. V gene TRBV25-1 combines with J gene TRBJ2-1; TRBD1 or TRBD2 may be the D gene (5 bases each). V lost 1 base and J lost 0, with 10 bases in between. The CDR3 extends over 16 amino acids. Germline CDR1 is MGHDK and CDR2 is SYGVNS. Full variable domain (remainder filled in from reference TRBV25-1 and TRBJ2-1): EADIYQTPRYLVIGTGKKITLECSQTMGHDKMYWYQQDPGMELHLIHYSYGVNSTEKGDLSSESTVSRIRTEHFPLTLESARPSHTSQYLCASSESAGSSYNEQFFGPGTRLTVL.

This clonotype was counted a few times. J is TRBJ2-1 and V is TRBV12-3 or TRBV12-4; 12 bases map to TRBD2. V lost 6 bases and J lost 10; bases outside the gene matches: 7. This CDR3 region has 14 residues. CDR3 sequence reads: CASRTSGSVAEQFF. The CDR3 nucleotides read TGTGCCAGCAGGACTAGCGGGAGTGTGGCGGAGCAGTTCTTC.

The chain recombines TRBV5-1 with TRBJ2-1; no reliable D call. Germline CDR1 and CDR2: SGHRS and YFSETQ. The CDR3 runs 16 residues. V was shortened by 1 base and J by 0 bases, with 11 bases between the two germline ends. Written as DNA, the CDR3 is TGCGCCAGCAGCTTGTACGGAGCAGTCTCCTACAATGAGCAGTTCTTC. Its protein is CASSLYGAVSYNEQFF.

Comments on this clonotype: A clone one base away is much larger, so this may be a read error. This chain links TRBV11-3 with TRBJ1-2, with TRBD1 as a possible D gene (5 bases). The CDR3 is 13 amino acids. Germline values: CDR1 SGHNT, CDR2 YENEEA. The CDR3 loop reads CACSLQVGYGYTF. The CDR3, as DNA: TGTGCCTGCAGCTTACAGGTCGGCTATGGCTACACCTTC.

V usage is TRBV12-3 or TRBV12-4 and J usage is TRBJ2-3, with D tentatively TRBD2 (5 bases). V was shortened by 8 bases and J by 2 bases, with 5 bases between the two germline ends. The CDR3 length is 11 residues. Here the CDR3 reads CASRDTDTQYF. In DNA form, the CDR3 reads TGTGCCAGCCGGGACACAGATACGCAGTATTTT.

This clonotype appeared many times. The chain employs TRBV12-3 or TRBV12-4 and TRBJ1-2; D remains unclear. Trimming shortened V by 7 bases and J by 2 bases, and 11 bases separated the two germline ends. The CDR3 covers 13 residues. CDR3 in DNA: TGTGCCAGCACCGGACCCGCGAACTATGGCTACACCTTC. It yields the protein CASTGPANYGYTF.

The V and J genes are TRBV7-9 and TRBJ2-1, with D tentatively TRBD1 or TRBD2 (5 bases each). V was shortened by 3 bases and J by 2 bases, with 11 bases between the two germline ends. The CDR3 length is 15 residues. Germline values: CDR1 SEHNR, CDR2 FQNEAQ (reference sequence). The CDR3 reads CASSFGATTYNEQFF. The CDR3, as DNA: TGTGCCAGCAGCTTCGGGGCTACGACCTACAATGAGCAGTTCTTC.

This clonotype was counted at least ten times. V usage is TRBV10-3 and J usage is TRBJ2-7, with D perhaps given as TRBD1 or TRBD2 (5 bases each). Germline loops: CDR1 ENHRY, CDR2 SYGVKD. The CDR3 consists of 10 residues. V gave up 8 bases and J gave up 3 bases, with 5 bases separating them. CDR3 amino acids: CAIGGYEQYF. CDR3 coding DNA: TGTGCCATCGGGGGCTACGAGCAGTACTTC.